This T cell receptor (beta chain) was captured in a study of blood T cell repertoires in COVID-19. Original processing methods: Nucleated cell number was recorded as an estimate derived from reference gene primer amplification. Method: immunoSEQ multiplex PCR; TCRdb's copy keeps in-frame clones and lacks some. The DNA gave D and trimming, while V, J and clone size come from that table. Of roughly 110,000 clones listed, 84% were seen once; the top ten hold around 15%. The CDR3 runs 14 residues. The V gene lost 5 bases and the J gene lost 3 bases, with 10 bases spanning the gap. Germline V lookup: CDR1 MNHEY, CDR2 SVGAGI.

The V gene is TRBV6-5, the J gene TRBJ2-2, with D perhaps matching TRBD2 (6 bases). Material for sequencing was peripheral blood. This clonotype was sampled from a woman aged 60-75 years with acute or convalescent COVID-19. Written as DNA, the CDR3 is TGTGCCAGCAGTCGGGACTTTTACACCGGGGAGCTGTTTTTT. It is translated as CASSRDFYTGELFF.